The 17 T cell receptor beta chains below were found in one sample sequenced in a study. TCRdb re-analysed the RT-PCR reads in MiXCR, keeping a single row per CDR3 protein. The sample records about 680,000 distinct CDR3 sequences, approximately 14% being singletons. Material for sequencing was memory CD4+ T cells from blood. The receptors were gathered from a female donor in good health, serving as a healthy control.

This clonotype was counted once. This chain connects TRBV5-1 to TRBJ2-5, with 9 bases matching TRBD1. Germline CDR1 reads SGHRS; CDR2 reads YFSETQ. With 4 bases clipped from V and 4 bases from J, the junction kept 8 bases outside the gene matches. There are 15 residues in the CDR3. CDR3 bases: TGCGCCAGCAGCCGGGCCACGGGACAGGGAGAGACCCAGTACTTC. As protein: CASSRATGQGETQYF.

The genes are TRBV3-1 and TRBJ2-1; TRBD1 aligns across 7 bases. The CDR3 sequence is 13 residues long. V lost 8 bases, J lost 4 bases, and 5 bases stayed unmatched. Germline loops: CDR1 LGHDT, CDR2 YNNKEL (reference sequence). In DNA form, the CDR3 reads TGTGCCAGCGAGGGGGCGCCGTACAATGAGCAGTTCTTC. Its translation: CASEGAPYNEQFF.

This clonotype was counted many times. CDR3 amino acids: CSATGQGRANTEAFF. The CDR3 nucleotides read TGCAGTGCTACCGGACAGGGTCGGGCGAACACTGAAGCTTTCTTT. The J gene is TRBJ1-1, the V gene TRBV20-1; 8 bases are a match to TRBD1. Germline lookup yields CDR1 DFQATT and CDR2 SNEGSKA (reference sequence). The CDR3 totals 15 residues. With V trimmed by 4 bases and J by 1 base, 8 bases remained unmatched.

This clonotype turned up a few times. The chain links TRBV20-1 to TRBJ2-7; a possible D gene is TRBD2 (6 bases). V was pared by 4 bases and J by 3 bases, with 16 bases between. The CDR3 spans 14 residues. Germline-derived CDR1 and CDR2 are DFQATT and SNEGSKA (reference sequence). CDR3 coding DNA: TGCAGTGCTACGGGGGTCAGAAAGAGCTACGAGCAGTACTTC. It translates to CSATGVRKSYEQYF.

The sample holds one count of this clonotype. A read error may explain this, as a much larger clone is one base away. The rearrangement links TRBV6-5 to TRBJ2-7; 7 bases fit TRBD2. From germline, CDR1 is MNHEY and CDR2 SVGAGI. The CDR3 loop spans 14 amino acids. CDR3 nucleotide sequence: TGTGCCAGCAGTTACGGTGGGAGGGCGTACGAGCAGAACTTC. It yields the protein CASSYGGRAYEQNF.

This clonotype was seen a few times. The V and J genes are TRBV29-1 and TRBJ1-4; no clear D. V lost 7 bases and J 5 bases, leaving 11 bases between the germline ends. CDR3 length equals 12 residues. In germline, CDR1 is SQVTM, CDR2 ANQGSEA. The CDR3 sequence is CSAWTENEKLFF. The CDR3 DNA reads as TGCAGCGCATGGACGGAAAATGAAAAACTGTTTTTT.

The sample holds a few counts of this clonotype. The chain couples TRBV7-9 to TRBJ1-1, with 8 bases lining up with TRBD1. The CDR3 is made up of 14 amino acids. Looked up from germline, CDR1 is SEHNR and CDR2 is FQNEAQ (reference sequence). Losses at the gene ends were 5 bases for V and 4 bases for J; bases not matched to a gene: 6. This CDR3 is CASSTTGVATEAFF. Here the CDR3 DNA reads TGTGCCAGCAGCACGACAGGGGTGGCCACTGAAGCTTTCTTT.

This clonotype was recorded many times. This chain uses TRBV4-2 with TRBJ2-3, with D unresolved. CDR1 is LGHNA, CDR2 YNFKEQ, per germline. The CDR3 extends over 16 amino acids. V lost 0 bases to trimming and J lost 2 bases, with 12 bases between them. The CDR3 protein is CASSQDQDGVTDTQYF. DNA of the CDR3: TGTGCCAGCAGCCAAGATCAGGACGGAGTCACAGATACGCAGTATTTT.

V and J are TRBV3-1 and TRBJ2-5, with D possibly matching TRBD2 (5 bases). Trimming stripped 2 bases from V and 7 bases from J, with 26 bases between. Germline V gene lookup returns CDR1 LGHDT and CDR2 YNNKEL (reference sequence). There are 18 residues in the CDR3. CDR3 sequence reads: CASSQTPAGVLSRGTQYF. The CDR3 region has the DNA TGTGCCAGCAGCCAAACCCCCGCCGGGGTATTATCACGGGGGACCCAGTACTTC.

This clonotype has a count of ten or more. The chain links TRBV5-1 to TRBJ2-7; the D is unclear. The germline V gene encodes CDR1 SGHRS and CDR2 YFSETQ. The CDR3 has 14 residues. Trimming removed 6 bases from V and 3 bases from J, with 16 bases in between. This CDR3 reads CASNPVAGRYEQYF. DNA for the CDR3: TGCGCCAGCAATCCGGTGGCAGGCCGCTACGAGCAGTACTTC.

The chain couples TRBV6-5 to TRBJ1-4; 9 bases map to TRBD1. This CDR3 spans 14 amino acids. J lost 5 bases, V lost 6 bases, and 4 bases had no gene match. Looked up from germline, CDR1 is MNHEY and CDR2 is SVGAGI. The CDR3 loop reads CASSRDRVNEKLFF. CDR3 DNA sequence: TGTGCCAGCAGCAGGGACAGGGTCAATGAAAAACTGTTTTTT.

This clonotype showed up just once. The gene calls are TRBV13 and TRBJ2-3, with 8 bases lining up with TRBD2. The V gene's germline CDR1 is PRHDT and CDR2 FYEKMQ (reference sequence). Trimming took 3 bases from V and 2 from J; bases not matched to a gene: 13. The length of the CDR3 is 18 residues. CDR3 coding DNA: TGTGCCAGCAGCTTTTCACTAGCGGAGGGAACGAACACAGATACGCAGTATTTT. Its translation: CASSFSLAEGTNTDTQYF.

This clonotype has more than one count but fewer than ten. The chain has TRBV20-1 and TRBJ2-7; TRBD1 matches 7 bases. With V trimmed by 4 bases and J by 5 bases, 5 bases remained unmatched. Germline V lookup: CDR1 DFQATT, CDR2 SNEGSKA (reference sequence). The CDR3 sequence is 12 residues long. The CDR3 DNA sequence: TGCAGTGCTACGGACAGGCCAAACGAGCAGTACTTC. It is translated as CSATDRPNEQYF.

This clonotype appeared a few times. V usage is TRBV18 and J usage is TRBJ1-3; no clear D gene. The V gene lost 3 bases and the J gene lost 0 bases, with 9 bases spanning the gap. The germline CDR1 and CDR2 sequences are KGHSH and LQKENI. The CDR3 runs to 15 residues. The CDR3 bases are TGTGCCAGCTCACCCCAGGACCCCTCTGGAAACACCATATATTTT. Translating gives CASSPQDPSGNTIYF. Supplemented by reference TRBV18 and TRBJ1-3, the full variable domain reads NAGVMQNPRHLVRRRGQEARLRCSPMKGHSHVYWYRQLPEEGLKFMVYLQKENIIDESGMPKERFSAEFPKEGPSILRIQQVVRGDSAAYFCASSPQDPSGNTIYFGEGSWLTVV.

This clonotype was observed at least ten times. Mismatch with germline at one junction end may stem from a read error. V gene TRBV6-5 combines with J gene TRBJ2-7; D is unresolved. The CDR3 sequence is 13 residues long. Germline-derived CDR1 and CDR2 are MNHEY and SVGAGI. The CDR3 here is CASSYSQILRPLF. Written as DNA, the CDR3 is TGTGCCAGCAGTTACTCGCAGATACTCCGGCCACTGTTC.

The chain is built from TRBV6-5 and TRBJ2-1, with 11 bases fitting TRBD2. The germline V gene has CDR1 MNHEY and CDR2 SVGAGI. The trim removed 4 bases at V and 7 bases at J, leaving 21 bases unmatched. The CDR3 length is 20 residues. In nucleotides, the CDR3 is TGTGCCAGCAGTTCGGCCCCCGGGACTAGCGGTACAACTGGCCTAAATGAGCAGTTCTTC. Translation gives CASSSAPGTSGTTGLNEQFF.

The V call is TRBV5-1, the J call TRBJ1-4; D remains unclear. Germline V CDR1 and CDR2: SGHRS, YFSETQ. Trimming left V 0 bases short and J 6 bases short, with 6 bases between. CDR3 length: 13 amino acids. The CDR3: CASSLAADEKLFF. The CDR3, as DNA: TGCGCCAGCAGCTTGGCAGCGGATGAAAAACTGTTTTTT.